The rows below give T cell receptor beta chains drawn from one sample of a study of cytomegalovirus exposure and HLA in healthy donors. Clones were read by immunoSEQ multiplex PCR, and TCRdb kept only the in-frame ones, dropping some. The table lists approximately 150,000 clones, 60% to 80% of them singletons. The sequencing sample was made of PBMCs. These receptors all stem from a man aged 25-40 years in good health and CMV-seropositive. CDR3s include the opening cysteine and the closing phenylalanine or tryptophan. D genes are given only for firm matches. The size entry is marked missing in some rows and otherwise reads once, few, many or a size class.

d_gene: TRBD2; j_gene: TRBJ2-7; len: 18; v_gene: TRBV5-1; abundance: once; CDR3nt: TGCGCCAGCAGCTTGGCCACTAGCGGGGGACTTAACTCCTACGAGCAGTACTTC; CDR3aa: CASSLATSGGLNSYEQYF
d_gene: TRBD1; j_gene: TRBJ2-7; len: 15; v_gene: TRBV27; abundance: -; CDR3nt: TGTGCCAGCAGTCTTACCGGGACAGGGGTGTACCAGCAGTACTTC; CDR3aa: CASSLTGTGVYQQYF
d_gene: -; j_gene: TRBJ2-3; len: 16; v_gene: TRBV12-5; abundance: once; CDR3nt: TGTGCTAGTGGCCCCGGACAGTGGATAAACGCAGATACGCAGTATTTT; CDR3aa: CASGPGQWINADTQYF
d_gene: TRBD1; j_gene: TRBJ1-4; len: 15; v_gene: TRBV25-1; abundance: few; CDR3nt: TGTGCCAGCAGTGAATTGGCGGACAGGAATGAAAAACTGTTTTTT; CDR3aa: CASSELADRNEKLFF
d_gene: TRBD2; j_gene: TRBJ2-1; len: 15; v_gene: TRBV10-3; abundance: -; CDR3nt: TGTGCCATCAGTGAGTCTCGCGGGGGGGCAGGTGAGCAGTTCTTC; CDR3aa: CAISESRGGAGEQFF
d_gene: -; j_gene: TRBJ1-2; len: 14; v_gene: TRBV28; abundance: once; CDR3nt: TGTGCCAGCAGTTCCTCGACAGCCACATATGGCTACACCTTC; CDR3aa: CASSSSTATYGYTF
d_gene: -; j_gene: TRBJ2-2; len: 14; v_gene: TRBV4-1; abundance: -; CDR3nt: TGCGCCAGCAGCCACTTACAGGGAGACGGGGAGCTGTTTTTT; CDR3aa: CASSHLQGDGELFF
d_gene: -; j_gene: TRBJ2-7; len: 14; v_gene: TRBV30; abundance: -; CDR3nt: TGTGCCTGGAGTGTAGGAGGGGTAGGTTACGAGCAGTACTTC; CDR3aa: CAWSVGGVGYEQYF
d_gene: -; j_gene: TRBJ2-3; len: 14; v_gene: TRBV18; abundance: -; CDR3nt: TGTGCCAGCTCACCACGCCTAGCTTTAGATACGCAGTATTTT; CDR3aa: CASSPRLALDTQYF
d_gene: -; j_gene: TRBJ1-4; len: 15; v_gene: TRBV4-3; abundance: -; CDR3nt: TGCGCCAGCAGCTCAGGTTATACGGCCTACGAAAAACTGTTTTTT; CDR3aa: CASSSGYTAYEKLFF
d_gene: TRBD2; j_gene: TRBJ2-2; len: 17; v_gene: TRBV5-4; abundance: few; CDR3nt: TGTGCCAGCAGCCGGGGACTAGCGGGGGAGAACACCGGGGAGCTGTTTTTT; CDR3aa: CASSRGLAGENTGELFF
d_gene: -; j_gene: TRBJ2-7; len: 15; v_gene: TRBV18; abundance: few; CDR3nt: TGTGCCAGCTCACGGGCCGGGACACTGACCTACGAGCAGTACTTC; CDR3aa: CASSRAGTLTYEQYF
d_gene: TRBD1; j_gene: TRBJ2-7; len: 15; v_gene: TRBV5-1; abundance: -; CDR3nt: TGCGCCAGCAGTCAATGGAGACAGGGGAACTACGAGCAGTACTTC; CDR3aa: CASSQWRQGNYEQYF
d_gene: -; j_gene: TRBJ1-4; len: 16; v_gene: TRBV9; abundance: few; CDR3nt: TGTGCCAGCAGCTTATCGGGAGGGGGGATTGGTGAAAAACTGTTTTTT; CDR3aa: CASSLSGGGIGEKLFF
d_gene: -; j_gene: TRBJ2-7; len: 14; v_gene: TRBV6-6; abundance: -; CDR3nt: TGTGCCAGCAGTTACTCTGGGGGGGCGAAGGAGCAGTACTTC; CDR3aa: CASSYSGGAKEQYF
d_gene: -; j_gene: TRBJ1-5; len: 14; v_gene: TRBV28; abundance: -; CDR3nt: TGTGCCAGCACCGGGGGGGATAGCAATCAGCCCCAGCATTTT; CDR3aa: CASTGGDSNQPQHF
d_gene: TRBD1; j_gene: TRBJ1-5; len: 13; v_gene: TRBV18; abundance: -; CDR3nt: TGTGCCAGCTCACGACAGGGGGATCAGCCCCAGCATTTT; CDR3aa: CASSRQGDQPQHF
d_gene: -; j_gene: TRBJ1-2; len: 11; v_gene: TRBV30; abundance: -; CDR3nt: TGTGCCTGGAGTGTAGGAGATGGCTACACCTTC; CDR3aa: CAWSVGDGYTF
d_gene: TRBD1; j_gene: TRBJ2-7; len: 14; v_gene: TRBV27; abundance: -; CDR3nt: TGTGCCAGCAGTTTAAGGGACAGGGGGTCCGAGCAGTACTTC; CDR3aa: CASSLRDRGSEQYF
d_gene: -; j_gene: TRBJ2-2; len: 16; v_gene: TRBV5-1; abundance: few; CDR3nt: TGCGCCAGCAGCTTCAAGCCGACAGGGAACACCGGGGAGCTGTTTTTT; CDR3aa: CASSFKPTGNTGELFF
d_gene: TRBD1; j_gene: TRBJ1-4; len: 14; v_gene: TRBV6-5; abundance: -; CDR3nt: TGTGCCAGCAGATACGGACAGGACTTTGAAAAACTGTTTTTT; CDR3aa: CASRYGQDFEKLFF
d_gene: TRBD2; j_gene: TRBJ2-5; len: 15; v_gene: TRBV9; abundance: few; CDR3nt: TGTGCCAGCAGCGTAGCATTTGGCGGGGGGGAGACCCAGTACTTC; CDR3aa: CASSVAFGGGETQYF
d_gene: TRBD1; j_gene: TRBJ1-2; len: 11; v_gene: TRBV6-5; abundance: -; CDR3nt: TGTGCCAGCAGCTACAGGGGGGGCTACACCTTC; CDR3aa: CASSYRGGYTF